One and the same sample provided the 21 T cell receptor beta chains below, sequenced in a study of T-cell reconstitution after alpha-beta-depleted transplantation in children. Preparation of the TCRbeta library was carried out with unique molecular identifiers. From the PCR reads, TCRdb called clonotypes with MiXCR, one entry per CDR3 protein. This sample carries 200,000 to 250,000 distinct CDR3 sequences, roughly 10% of them seen once, and the ten largest clones take roughly 6.2%. Sequenced here: PBMCs from the stem cell graft donor, sampled from the stem cell graft. The origin of the receptors is a human donor who donated a stem cell graft to a child with acute lymphoblastic leukemia.

This clonotype has a handful of counts. V is TRBV5-1 and J is TRBJ1-5; the D gene is possibly TRBD1 (6 bases). V dropped 2 bases and J dropped 0 bases, with 24 bases sitting between them. The CDR3 runs 20 residues. In germline, CDR1 is SGHRS, CDR2 YFSETQ. The CDR3 DNA is TGCGCCAGCAGCTTCTCAGAGACGACAGGTACAAGCTATAGCAATCAGCCCCAGCATTTT. Protein sequence: CASSFSETTGTSYSNQPQHF.

The CDR3 sequence: CASSLKVEAAGRYEQYF. Written as DNA, the CDR3 is TGTGCCAGCAGCTTGAAGGTAGAGGCCGCCGGTCGGTACGAGCAGTACTTC. This chain joins TRBV5-6 and TRBJ2-7; no firm D call. Germline CDR1 reads SGHDT; CDR2 reads YYEEEE. Trimming cost V 1 base and J 4 bases, with 21 bases left between them. The CDR3 is 17 amino acids.

In this sample, this clonotype turned up a few times. The J gene is TRBJ2-7, the V gene TRBV5-1, with no clear D. The germline CDR1 and CDR2 sequences are SGHRS and YFSETQ. The V end lost 4 bases, the J end lost 1 base, and 12 bases lay between the germline ends. The length of the CDR3 is 14 residues. CDR3 region: CASSLNQPSYEQYF. In DNA, the CDR3 is TGCGCCAGCAGCCTAAACCAACCATCCTACGAGCAGTACTTC.

This clonotype was detected a few times. The chain recombines TRBV21-1 with TRBJ1-2; TRBD1, the table's D call, was not compared with the DNA. TRBV21-1 is a pseudogene segment. The CDR3 length is 15 residues. The CDR3 DNA reads as TGTGCCAGCAGCATCCCCGGACAGGCCGGCCATGGCTACACCTTC. This encodes CASSIPGQAGHGYTF.

This clonotype was picked up a small number of times. V usage is TRBV10-3 and J usage is TRBJ2-3; 10 positions match TRBD1. There are 14 residues in the CDR3. Germline-derived CDR1 and CDR2 are ENHRY and SYGVKD. Unmatched junction bases numbered 3, after V lost 6 bases and J lost 3 bases. The CDR3 DNA sequence: TGTGCCATCAGGGACAGGGGGGCTACAGATACGCAGTATTTT. The encoded protein is CAIRDRGATDTQYF.

This sequence joins TRBV2 and TRBJ1-5; 11 nucleotides match TRBD1. Germline V gives CDR1 SNHLY, CDR2 FYNNEI. Losses at the gene ends were 5 bases for V and 2 bases for J; bases not matched to a gene: 5. The CDR3 contains 16 residues. The CDR3 protein is CASSPGQGVRNQPQHF. Written as DNA, the CDR3 is TGTGCCAGCAGTCCGGGACAGGGGGTGCGCAATCAGCCCCAGCATTTT.

This clonotype was recorded at least ten times. The J gene is TRBJ2-1, the V gene TRBV29-1, with 9 bases aligning to TRBD2. The CDR3 sequence is 16 residues long. Trimming cost V 7 bases and J 2 bases; bases outside gene matches: 12. Germline V gene data show CDR1 as SQVTM and CDR2 as ANQGSEA. The CDR3 DNA sequence: TGCAGCGCCTCTCCGGCAGCGGGGGGCACCTACAATGAGCAGTTCTTC. This sequence encodes CSASPAAGGTYNEQFF.

In its sample, this clonotype was seen many times. This chain's CDR3 is CASSLDQRGSGSNTGELFF. The DNA for the CDR3 is TGCGCCAGCAGCTTGGATCAGCGAGGTAGTGGAAGTAACACCGGGGAGCTGTTTTTT. The chain links TRBV5-1 to TRBJ2-2; no clear D gene. Between the trimmed V and J ends, which lost 0 bases and 2 bases, there was a span of 20 bases. CDR1 is SGHRS and CDR2 is YFSETQ in the germline V gene. CDR3 length: 19 amino acids.

At least ten counts were recorded for this clonotype. The chain carries TRBV7-6 and TRBJ2-3, with D possibly called TRBD1 or TRBD2 (6 bases each). V lost 6 bases and J 0 bases, leaving 19 bases between the germline ends. There are 17 residues in the CDR3. CDR1 SGHVS and CDR2 FNYEAQ come from the germline V gene. CDR3 sequence reads: CASSFTYGGPSTDTQYF. In nucleotides, the CDR3 is TGTGCCAGCAGTTTCACCTATGGGGGGCCAAGCACAGATACGCAGTATTTT.

This clonotype was seen repeatedly, ten times or more. The V gene is TRBV4-2, the J gene TRBJ2-1; D ambiguous. V lost 4 bases to trimming and J lost 6 bases, with 13 bases between them. CDR3 size: 14 residues. Germline CDR1 is LGHNA and CDR2 is YNFKEQ. The DNA for the CDR3 is TGTGCCAGCAGCCCCCAGGTTGGGGTCAATGAGCAGTTCTTC. Its protein is CASSPQVGVNEQFF.

This clonotype was seen at least ten times. The chain employs TRBV20-1 and TRBJ2-3, with D perhaps matching TRBD1 or TRBD2 (6 bases each). V lost 6 bases and J 3 bases, leaving 10 bases between the germline ends. Germline V gene data show CDR1 as DFQATT and CDR2 as SNEGSKA (reference sequence). The CDR3 extends over 12 amino acids. The CDR3 spells CSAEGGTDTQYF. CDR3 nucleotide sequence: TGCAGTGCAGAAGGGGGGACAGATACGCAGTATTTT.

This clonotype has ten or more counts. The chain combines TRBV7-8 with TRBJ1-1, with D unresolved. The CDR3 covers 14 residues. V lost 3 bases and J lost 0, with 8 bases in between. In germline, CDR1 is SGHVS, CDR2 FQNEAQ. The CDR3 loop is CASSFVEVNTEAFF. In nucleotides, the CDR3 is TGTGCCAGCAGCTTTGTTGAGGTGAACACTGAAGCTTTCTTT.

The table lists this clonotype with many counts. This chain links TRBV19 with TRBJ2-2, with TRBD2 identical over 7 bases. Germline loops: CDR1 LNHDA, CDR2 SQIVND (reference sequence). V lost 7 bases, J lost 1 base, and 6 bases stayed unmatched. This CDR3 contains 15 residues. This chain's CDR3 is CASTAGGGNTGELFF. The CDR3 nucleotides read TGTGCCAGTACCGCTGGCGGGGGGAACACCGGGGAGCTGTTTTTT. Complete variable domain (other parts from reference TRBV19 and TRBJ2-2): DGGITQSPKYLFRKEGQNVTLSCEQNLNHDAMYWYRQDPGQGLRLIYYSQIVNDFQKGDIAEGYSVSREKKESFPLTVTSAQKNPTAFYLCASTAGGGNTGELFFGEGSRLTVL.

This clonotype was counted only a few times. This chain links TRBV29-1 with TRBJ2-7; D remains unclear. The CDR3 is 12 amino acids. From germline, CDR1 is SQVTM and CDR2 ANQGSEA. Deletions cut 7 bases from V and 2 bases from J, with 12 bases between. CDR3 coding DNA: TGCAGCGCGACCGGACCAGCCTACGAGCAGTACTTC. Its protein product is CSATGPAYEQYF.

This sequence joins TRBV5-1 and TRBJ2-1; TRBD1 agrees at 7 bases. CDR3 size: 16 residues. The trim removed 4 bases at V and 8 bases at J, leaving 15 bases unmatched. Germline V gives CDR1 SGHRS, CDR2 YFSETQ. This CDR3 reads CASSPLTGANGDEQFF. DNA of the CDR3: TGCGCCAGCAGCCCTCTAACAGGGGCGAACGGGGATGAGCAGTTCTTC.

This clonotype was seen ten or more times. The chain carries TRBV14 and TRBJ2-1, with D unresolved. This CDR3 contains 12 residues. Germline loops: CDR1 SGHDN, CDR2 FVKESK. V was pared by 0 bases and J by 10 bases, with 7 bases between. CDR3 sequence: CASSQDFGEQFF. In DNA form, the CDR3 reads TGTGCCAGCAGCCAAGATTTCGGGGAGCAGTTCTTC.

This clonotype was seen repeatedly, ten times or more. The chain recombines TRBV5-4 with TRBJ2-3; TRBD1 matches 9 bases. After removal of 2 bases from V and 5 bases from J, the junction contained 6 bases not matched to a gene. Germline V lookup: CDR1 SGHNT, CDR2 YYREEE (reference sequence). The CDR3 runs 15 residues. CDR3 amino acids: CASSFQQGARDTQYF. CDR3 in DNA: TGTGCCAGCAGCTTCCAACAGGGGGCCAGAGATACGCAGTATTTT.

The table lists this clonotype with a few counts. The chain carries TRBV4-2 and TRBJ1-1; D is unresolved. V lost 6 bases and J 1 base, leaving 12 bases between the germline ends. The CDR3 runs to 14 residues. From germline, CDR1 is LGHNA and CDR2 YNFKEQ. CDR3 region: CASSPVVGNTEAFF. DNA for the CDR3: TGTGCCAGCAGTCCCGTGGTAGGGAACACTGAAGCTTTCTTT.

This clonotype has a count of ten or more. This chain links TRBV6-1 with TRBJ1-3; D is unresolved. V lost 6 bases, J lost 4 bases, and 13 bases lay in between. Per germline, CDR1 MNHNS and CDR2 SASEGT. The CDR3 sequence is 14 residues long. The CDR3 region has the DNA TGTGCCAGCAGCGCCCAGCCTTACGGAAACACCATATATTTT. Its protein is CASSAQPYGNTIYF.

The chain carries TRBV4-2 and TRBJ1-3, with D maybe TRBD1 (6 bases). V was cut by 4 bases and J by 0 bases, with 19 bases left in between. CDR1 is LGHNA, CDR2 YNFKEQ, per germline. This CDR3 has 18 residues. The CDR3 nucleotides are TGTGCCAGCAGCCTAATCAGAGGGGGAGGGACCTCTGGAAACACCATATATTTT. The encoded protein is CASSLIRGGGTSGNTIYF.

The rearrangement uses TRBV4-2 and TRBJ2-1; 9 bases fit TRBD2. The V gene's germline CDR1 is LGHNA and CDR2 YNFKEQ. The CDR3 is 19 amino acids. V lost 4 bases, J lost 1 base, and 14 bases stayed unmatched. CDR3 bases: TGTGCCAGCAGCCGTATACGGGACTCTAGCGGGGATTCCTACAATGAGCAGTTCTTC. This translates into CASSRIRDSSGDSYNEQFF.